The source of this TCR beta chain is a study of blood T cell repertoires in COVID-19. The sample holds one count of this clone. This table comes from immunoSEQ multiplex PCR, and its TCRdb copy is limited to in-frame clones, with some not included. The sample shows just under 300,000 clones, approximately 86% of them seen only once. Looked up from germline, CDR1 is SGHTA and CDR2 is FQGNSA. The CDR3 totals 11 residues. Trimming took off 3 bases at V and 7 bases at J, with 6 bases between the two ends. This rearrangement joins TRBV7-2 to TRBJ2-5, with D unclear. The specimen sequenced was peripheral blood. The clonotype comes from a man between 65 and 85 years old with acute or convalescent COVID-19. The CDR3 nucleotides read TGTGCCAGCAGCTTTACCGGGACCCAGTACTTC. Translated, it gives CASSFTGTQYF.